The 4 T cell receptor beta chains below were found in one sample sequenced in a study of blood T cell repertoires in COVID-19. Sequencing used immunoSEQ multiplex PCR; TCRdb keeps in-frame clones, though not all of them. In the table there are some 150,000 clones, more than 75% of which are singletons. The material sequenced was peripheral blood. These receptors were collected from a man aged 35 to 55 with acute or convalescent COVID-19.

The genes are TRBV10-3 and TRBJ1-1; 7 bases line up with TRBD1. The trim removed 6 bases at V and 4 bases at J, leaving 5 bases unmatched. The germline V gene has CDR1 ENHRY and CDR2 SYGVKD. This CDR3 is 13 amino acids long. The CDR3 nucleotides read TGTGCCATCAGCCCGACAGGGCTCACTGAAGCTTTCTTT. Translating gives CAISPTGLTEAFF.

This chain uses TRBV10-3 with TRBJ1-2; 7 bases are shared with TRBD1. The CDR3 contains 13 residues. J lost 6 bases, V lost 4 bases, and 5 bases had no gene match. Germline CDR1 is ENHRY and CDR2 is SYGVKD. CDR3 in DNA: TGTGCCATCAGTGGACAGGGAGTGGATGGCTACACCTTC. This sequence encodes CAISGQGVDGYTF.

The J gene is TRBJ1-5, the V gene TRBV28; 7 nucleotides agree with TRBD1. J gave up 3 bases and V 6 bases, and 5 bases lay outside the gene matches. CDR3 length: 14 residues. From germline, CDR1 is MDHEN and CDR2 SYDVKM. The CDR3 region is CASRPGQFNQPQHF. The CDR3 DNA reads TGTGCCAGCAGGCCGGGACAGTTCAATCAGCCCCAGCATTTT.

The rearrangement links TRBV18 to TRBJ2-1; D is possibly TRBD2 (6 bases). The CDR3 is 11 residues long. Trimming pared 4 bases from V and 9 bases from J, leaving 7 bases between. Germline V gene data show CDR1 as KGHSH and CDR2 as LQKENI. The CDR3 loop reads CASSLGSEQFF. CDR3 nucleotides: TGTGCCAGCTCACTCGGGAGTGAGCAGTTCTTC.